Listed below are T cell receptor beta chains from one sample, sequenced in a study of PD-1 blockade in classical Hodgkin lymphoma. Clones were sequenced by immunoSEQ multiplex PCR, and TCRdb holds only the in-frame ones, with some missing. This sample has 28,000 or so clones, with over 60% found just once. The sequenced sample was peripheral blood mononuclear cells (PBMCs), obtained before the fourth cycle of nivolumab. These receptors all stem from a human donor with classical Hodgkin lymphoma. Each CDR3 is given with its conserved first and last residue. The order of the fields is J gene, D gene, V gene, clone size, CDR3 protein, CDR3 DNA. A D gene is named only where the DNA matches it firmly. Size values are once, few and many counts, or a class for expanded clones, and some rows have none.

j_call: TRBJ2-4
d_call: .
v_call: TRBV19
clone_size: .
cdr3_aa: CASSRDGYSKNIQYF
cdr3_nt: TGTGCCAGTAGTCGGGACGGGTATTCAAAAAACATTCAGTACTTC

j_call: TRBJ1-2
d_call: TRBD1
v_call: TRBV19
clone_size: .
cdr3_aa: CASNRYGQGRNYGYTF
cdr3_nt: TGTGCCAGTAACCGATACGGACAGGGCCGTAACTATGGCTACACCTTC

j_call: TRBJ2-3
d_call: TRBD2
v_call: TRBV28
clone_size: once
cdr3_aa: CASSRTSGGRGTDTQYF
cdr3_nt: TGTGCCAGCAGTCGGACTAGCGGGGGGAGGGGCACAGATACGCAGTATTTT

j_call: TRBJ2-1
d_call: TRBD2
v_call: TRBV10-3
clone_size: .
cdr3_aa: CAISELAGYNEQFF
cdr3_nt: TGTGCCATCAGTGAACTAGCGGGCTACAATGAGCAGTTCTTC

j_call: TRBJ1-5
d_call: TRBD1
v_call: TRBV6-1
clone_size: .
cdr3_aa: CASSPPGGAGQPQHF
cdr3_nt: TGTGCCAGCAGTCCCCCAGGGGGCGCGGGTCAGCCCCAGCATTTT

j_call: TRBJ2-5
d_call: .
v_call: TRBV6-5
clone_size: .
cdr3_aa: CASGGTQYF
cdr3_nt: TGTGCCAGCGGGGGGACCCAGTACTTC

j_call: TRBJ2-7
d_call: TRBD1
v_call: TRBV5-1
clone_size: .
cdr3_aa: CASSPGQISYEQYF
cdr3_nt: TGCGCCAGCAGCCCGGGACAGATCTCCTACGAGCAGTACTTC

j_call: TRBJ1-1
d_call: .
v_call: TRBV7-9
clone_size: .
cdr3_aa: CASSLAEDQGLF
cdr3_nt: TGTGCCAGCAGCTTAGCGGAGGACCAAGGACTCTTT

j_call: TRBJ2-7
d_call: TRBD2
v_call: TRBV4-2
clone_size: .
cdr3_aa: CASSHPSTGTSGWGQYF
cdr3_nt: TGTGCCAGCAGCCATCCTTCGACCGGGACTAGCGGGTGGGGCCAGTACTTC

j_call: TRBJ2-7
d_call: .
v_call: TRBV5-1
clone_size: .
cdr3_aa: CASSPIGSYEQYF
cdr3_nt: TGCGCCAGCAGCCCCATAGGGTCATACGAGCAGTACTTC

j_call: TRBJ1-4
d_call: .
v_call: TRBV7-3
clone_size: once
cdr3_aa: CASSLTGGAEKLFF
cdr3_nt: TGTGCCAGCAGCTTAACCGGGGGAGCCGAAAAACTGTTTTTT

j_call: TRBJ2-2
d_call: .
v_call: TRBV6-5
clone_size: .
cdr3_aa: CASRVLAGELFF
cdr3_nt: TGTGCCAGCAGGGTCCTGGCCGGGGAGCTGTTTTTT

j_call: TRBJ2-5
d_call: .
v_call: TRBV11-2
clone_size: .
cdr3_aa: CASSLDDRTYQETQYF
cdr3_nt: TGTGCCAGCAGCTTAGATGACAGGACGTACCAAGAGACCCAGTACTTC

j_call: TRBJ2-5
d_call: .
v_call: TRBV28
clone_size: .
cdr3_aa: CASSLPVGVPETQYF
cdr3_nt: TGTGCCAGCAGTTTACCCGTTGGGGTGCCGGAGACCCAGTACTTC

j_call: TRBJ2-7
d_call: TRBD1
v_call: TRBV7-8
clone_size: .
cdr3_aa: CASSFWTGAYEQYF
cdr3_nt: TGTGCCAGCAGCTTTTGGACAGGGGCCTACGAGCAGTACTTC

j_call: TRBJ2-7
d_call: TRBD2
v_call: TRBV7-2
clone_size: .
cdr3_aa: CASSPQSGTYEQYF
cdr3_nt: TGTGCCAGCAGCCCGCAGAGCGGGACCTACGAGCAGTACTTC

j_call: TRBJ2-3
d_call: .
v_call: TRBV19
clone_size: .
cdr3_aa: CASSIQTSTDTQYF
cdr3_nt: TGTGCCAGTAGTATCCAGACTAGCACAGATACGCAGTATTTT

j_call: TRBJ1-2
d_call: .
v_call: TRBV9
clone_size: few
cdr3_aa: CASSPQGTVYGYTF
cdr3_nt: TGTGCCAGCAGCCCGCAGGGTACCGTCTATGGCTACACCTTC

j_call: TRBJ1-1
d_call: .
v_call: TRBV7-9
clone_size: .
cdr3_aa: CASSFIEANTEAFF
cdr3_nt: TGTGCCAGCAGCTTTATAGAGGCTAACACTGAAGCTTTCTTT

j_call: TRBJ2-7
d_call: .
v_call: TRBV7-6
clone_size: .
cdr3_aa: CASSSEAEDYEQYF
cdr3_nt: TGTGCCAGCAGCTCAGAGGCGGAAGACTACGAGCAGTACTTC

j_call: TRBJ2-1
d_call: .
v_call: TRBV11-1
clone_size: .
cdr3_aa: CASSLRGSYNEQFF
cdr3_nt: TGTGCCAGCAGCCTGCGGGGCTCCTACAATGAGCAGTTCTTC

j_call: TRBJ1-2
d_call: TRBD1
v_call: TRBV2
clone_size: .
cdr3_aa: CASSGTGGAGGYTF
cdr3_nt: TGTGCCAGCAGTGGGACAGGGGGCGCCGGCGGCTACACCTTC

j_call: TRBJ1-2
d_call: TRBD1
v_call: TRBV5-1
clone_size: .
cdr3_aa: CASSGTGATNYGYTF
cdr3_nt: TGCGCCAGCAGCGGGACAGGAGCTACTAACTATGGCTACACCTTC

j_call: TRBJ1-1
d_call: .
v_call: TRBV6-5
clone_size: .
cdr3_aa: CASSYLPGHEAFF
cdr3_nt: TGTGCCAGCAGTTACCTGCCGGGCCATGAAGCTTTCTTT

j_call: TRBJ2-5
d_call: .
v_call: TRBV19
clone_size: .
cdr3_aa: CASSIKKTGGETQYF
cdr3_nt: TGTGCCAGTAGTATAAAAAAAACGGGTGGAGAGACCCAGTACTTC

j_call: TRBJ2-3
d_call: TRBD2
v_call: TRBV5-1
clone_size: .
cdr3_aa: CASSTVAGGPDTQYF
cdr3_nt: TGCGCCAGCAGCACGGTGGCGGGGGGGCCAGATACGCAGTATTTT